These 24 T cell receptor beta chains came from one sample sequenced in a study of blood T cell repertoires in COVID-19. TCRdb keeps only in-frame clones here, not all; method: immunoSEQ multiplex PCR. The repertoire holds 110,000 or so clones, with roughly 90% as singletons. Sequencing was performed on peripheral blood. These receptors originate from a woman in her seventies who had recovered from COVID-19.

The chain joins TRBV14 to TRBJ2-1, with 7 bases identical to TRBD1. This CDR3 comprises 15 residues. V shed 2 bases and J 5 bases; nucleotides not matched to a gene: 6. CDR1 SGHDN and CDR2 FVKESK come from the germline V gene. This CDR3 reads CASSQLGTENNEQFF. CDR3 sequence (DNA): TGTGCCAGCAGCCAATTGGGGACAGAAAACAATGAGCAGTTCTTC.

J is TRBJ1-6 and V is TRBV5-1; maybe TRBD1 (5 bases). The V gene lost 0 bases and the J gene lost 9 bases, with 16 bases spanning the gap. This CDR3 is 16 amino acids long. Germline CDR1 SGHRS, CDR2 YFSETQ. The DNA of the CDR3 is TGCGCCAGCAGCTTGGCCGGTGGGGGGTCGATTTCACCCCTCCACTTT. As protein: CASSLAGGGSISPLHF.

The genes are TRBV28 and TRBJ2-5, with D tentatively TRBD2 (7 bases). The germline V gene has CDR1 MDHEN and CDR2 SYDVKM. There are 15 residues in the CDR3. Trimming pared 3 bases from V and 7 bases from J, leaving 18 bases between. The DNA of the CDR3 is TGTGCCAGCAGTTTGAGGGGGGGAGGTATGGGGACCCAGTACTTC. Its translation: CASSLRGGGMGTQYF.

V gene TRBV27 combines with J gene TRBJ1-5; D is unclear. Germline V gene lookup returns CDR1 MNHEY and CDR2 SMNVEV (reference sequence). Trimming removed 6 bases from V and 4 bases from J, with 13 bases in between. This CDR3 spans 14 amino acids. CDR3 loop: CASSLGNPNQPQHF. The CDR3, as DNA: TGTGCCAGCAGCCTCGGGAACCCGAATCAGCCCCAGCATTTT.

V is TRBV10-1 and J is TRBJ1-6; TRBD1 might be the D (6 bases). Trimming took off 7 bases at V and 8 bases at J, with 24 bases between the two ends. The CDR3 is 17 residues long. Germline CDR1 WNHNN, CDR2 SYGVQD (reference sequence). The CDR3 DNA is TGCGCCAGCAAGGGTGATTCGAGGGACACCATTCATTCACCCCTCCACTTT. Its translation is CASKGDSRDTIHSPLHF.

V usage is TRBV3-1 (or the pseudogene TRBV3-2) and J usage is TRBJ2-1; 7 nucleotides match TRBD2. The CDR3 has 15 amino acids. In germline, CDR1 is LGHDT, CDR2 YNNKEL (reference sequence). The V segment lost 2 bases and the J segment 5 bases; nucleotides outside the gene matches: 6. For the CDR3, the DNA is TGTGCCAGCAGCCAAAGGCCTAGCGGCCACAATGAGCAGTTCTTC. It codes for CASSQRPSGHNEQFF.

V gene TRBV11-2 combines with J gene TRBJ2-3, with TRBD1 matching 7 bases. Germline V gene sequence: CDR1 SGHAT, CDR2 FQNNGV. J gave up 6 bases and V 2 bases, and 5 bases lay outside the gene matches. The CDR3 is made up of 14 amino acids. DNA for the CDR3: TGTGCCAGCAGCTTAAGCACAGGGGTCGATACGCAGTATTTT. It translates to CASSLSTGVDTQYF.

The table lists this clone with a count of one. This chain joins TRBV7-2 and TRBJ2-3; D perhaps matches TRBD2 (5 bases). Germline CDR1 reads SGHTA; CDR2 reads FQGNSA. V was cut by 2 bases and J by 6 bases, with 18 bases left in between. The CDR3 contains 16 residues. The CDR3, as DNA: TGTGCCAGCAGCTTAAGGGCCAAAGTGGGAGTGGATACGCAGTATTTT. It yields the protein CASSLRAKVGVDTQYF.

The chain links TRBV7-3 to TRBJ2-1, with D possibly being TRBD1 (6 bases). CDR1 is SGHTA, CDR2 FQGTGA, per germline. Trimming pared 0 bases from V and 4 bases from J, leaving 16 bases between. This CDR3 region has 17 residues. Here the CDR3 DNA reads TGTGCCAGCAGCTTAACGGGGACATTAGTTGGGTACAATGAGCAGTTCTTC. Its translation: CASSLTGTLVGYNEQFF.

The J gene is TRBJ1-5, the V gene TRBV19, with a possible D match to TRBD1 (5 bases). Germline CDR1 LNHDA, CDR2 SQIVND (reference sequence). The CDR3 contains 15 residues. The V gene lost 6 bases and the J gene lost 0 bases, with 12 bases spanning the gap. In DNA, the CDR3 is TGTGCCAGTAGCCTTAGGGGACTTAGCAATCAGCCCCAGCATTTT. It translates to CASSLRGLSNQPQHF.

This clone is a singleton in its sample. This CDR3 is also generated by other DNA sequences in the sample. The chain recombines TRBV5-1 with TRBJ2-5, with TRBD1 matching over 7 bases. The CDR3 has 14 amino acids. The V and J ends lost 4 bases and 1 base, in that order; junction bases with no gene match: 4. Germline V CDR1 and CDR2: SGHRS, YFSETQ. The CDR3 region is CASSLGTAQETQYF. As DNA, the CDR3 is TGCGCCAGCAGCCTGGGGACAGCCCAAGAGACCCAGTACTTC.

This chain connects TRBV5-6 to TRBJ2-5, with TRBD1 as a possible D gene (6 bases). The CDR3 contains 15 residues. The germline V gene encodes CDR1 SGHDT and CDR2 YYEEEE. V shed 5 bases and J shed 5 bases, with 19 bases lying between them. The CDR3 DNA is TGTGCCAGCAGTCCAAAACAGGGCCTCCAGGAGACCCAGTACTTC. This encodes CASSPKQGLQETQYF.

The chain employs TRBV5-1 and TRBJ2-1, with 15 bases aligning to TRBD2. This CDR3 has 15 residues. Germline CDR1 SGHRS, CDR2 YFSETQ. Trimming cost V 4 bases and J 10 bases; bases outside gene matches: 6. The DNA of the CDR3 is TGCGCCAGCAGCCCGGGGACTAGCGGGAGGAGCGAGCAGTTCTTC. Its translation: CASSPGTSGRSEQFF.

V and J are TRBV4-1 and TRBJ2-1; 7 positions match TRBD1. The trim removed 4 bases at V and 7 bases at J, leaving 13 bases unmatched. The CDR3 has 16 amino acids. Looked up from germline, CDR1 is MGHRA and CDR2 is YSYEKL. In DNA, the CDR3 is TGCGCCAGCAGCCGTAGGGACAGCGGAGACCTAAATGAGCAGTTCTTC. Translation: CASSRRDSGDLNEQFF.

V usage is TRBV3-1 (or the pseudogene TRBV3-2) and J usage is TRBJ1-1, with TRBD1 matching over 7 bases. With V trimmed by 6 bases and J by 5 bases, 15 bases remained unmatched. Per germline, CDR1 LGHDT and CDR2 YNNKEL (reference sequence). The CDR3 runs 16 residues. CDR3 nucleotide sequence: TGTGCCAGCAGTCCCCGGGGAGGACAGGTTGGAACTGAAGCTTTCTTT. Its protein is CASSPRGGQVGTEAFF.

V gene TRBV11-2 combines with J gene TRBJ1-2; 8 bases agree with TRBD1. The CDR3 is 16 amino acids. Trimming cost V 4 bases and J 4 bases; bases outside gene matches: 11. The germline V gene has CDR1 SGHAT and CDR2 FQNNGV. In DNA, the CDR3 is TGTGCCAGCAGCTCAGGGGGCTTCTCTTCGGGCTATGGCTACACCTTC. Amino acids: CASSSGGFSSGYGYTF.

The V and J genes are TRBV6-5 and TRBJ2-3, with 8 positions matching TRBD1. V shed 6 bases, J shed 2 bases, and the junction held 7 bases outside the gene matches. Per the germline V gene, CDR1 is MNHEY and CDR2 is SVGAGI. The CDR3 spans 15 residues. In nucleotides, the CDR3 is TGTGCCAGCAGCGCTGGGACAGGAATCACAGATACGCAGTATTTT. Protein sequence: CASSAGTGITDTQYF.

This clone came up once. The genes are TRBV28 and TRBJ1-2; possible D gene TRBD1, 6 bases. This CDR3 contains 14 residues. Germline lookup yields CDR1 MDHEN and CDR2 SYDVKM. V was pared by 5 bases and J by 4 bases, with 14 bases between. The CDR3 here is CASSPAGAGYGYTF. The CDR3 DNA is TGTGCCAGCAGTCCAGCGGGGGCGGGCTATGGCTACACCTTC.

This clone was seen only once. The gene calls are TRBV30 and TRBJ2-1; D possibly corresponds to TRBD2 (6 bases). The V gene's germline CDR1 is GTSNPN and CDR2 SVGIG (reference sequence). This CDR3 is built from 14 residues. Deletions cut 3 bases from V and 6 bases from J, with 15 bases between. CDR3 coding DNA: TGTGCCTGGAGCCCGGATTTTAGCGGCAATGAGCAGTTCTTC. It translates to CAWSPDFSGNEQFF.

A few counts support this clone. The rearrangement joins TRBV18 to TRBJ2-3, with 9 bases lining up with TRBD1. CDR1 KGHSH and CDR2 LQKENI come from the germline V gene. With 3 bases clipped from V and 4 bases from J, the junction kept 8 bases outside the gene matches. This CDR3 is 16 amino acids long. The DNA for the CDR3 is TGTGCCAGCTCACCCGGGATACGACAGGGGGCAGATACGCAGTATTTT. Its protein product is CASSPGIRQGADTQYF.

V gene TRBV14 combines with J gene TRBJ2-1, with D possibly matching TRBD2 (5 bases). The germline V gene has CDR1 SGHDN and CDR2 FVKESK. The V gene lost 0 bases and the J gene lost 5 bases, with 17 bases spanning the gap. The CDR3 runs to 17 residues. CDR3 DNA sequence: TGTGCCAGCAGCCAAGAGGCGGGTCGAGGGCCCCACAATGAGCAGTTCTTC. Translating it yields CASSQEAGRGPHNEQFF. Using reference TRBV14 and TRBJ2-1 for the parts outside the CDR3, the full variable domain is EAGVTQFPSHSVIEKGQTVTLRCDPISGHDNLYWYRRVMGKEIKFLLHFVKESKQDESGMPNNRFLAERTGGTYSTLKVQPAELEDSGVYFCASSQEAGRGPHNEQFFGPGTRLTVL.

The chain employs TRBV7-2 and TRBJ2-1; 7 bases are a match to TRBD2. V was pared by 1 base and J by 0 bases, with 3 bases of the junction left unmatched. Germline CDR1 SGHTA, CDR2 FQGNSA. The CDR3 sequence is 16 residues long. CDR3 sequence: CASSLVSGGSYNEQFF. CDR3 nucleotide sequence: TGTGCCAGCAGCTTAGTTTCGGGGGGCTCCTACAATGAGCAGTTCTTC.

The gene calls are TRBV15 and TRBJ2-5, with a tentative D call TRBD2 (5 bases). This CDR3 is built from 13 residues. Germline loops: CDR1 LNHNV, CDR2 YYDKDF (reference sequence). V was trimmed by 2 bases and J by 5 bases, leaving 9 bases between them. Here the CDR3 DNA reads TGTGCCACCAGCAGAACTAGATTGGAGACCCAGTACTTC. Its protein product is CATSRTRLETQYF. The entire variable domain, with the rest obtained from reference TRBV15 and TRBJ2-5, is as follows: DAMVIQNPRYQVTQFGKPVTLSCSQTLNHNVMYWYQQKSSQAPKLLFHYYDKDFNNEADTPDNFQSRRPNTSFCFLDIRSPGLGDTAMYLCATSRTRLETQYFGPGTRLLVL.

The V and J genes are TRBV5-8 and TRBJ2-3; 7 bases are a match to TRBD2. The germline CDR1 and CDR2 sequences are SGHTS and YDEGEE. The CDR3 covers 15 residues. The ends lost 2 bases at V and 1 base at J; junction bases unmatched: 4. CDR3 loop: CASSFRGRGTDTQYF. Written as DNA, the CDR3 is TGTGCCAGCAGCTTTAGAGGGAGGGGCACAGATACGCAGTATTTT. Drawing the rest from reference TRBV5-8 and TRBJ2-3, the complete variable domain is EAGVTQSPTHLIKTRGQQATLRCSPISGHTSVYWYQQALGLGLQFLLWYDEGEERNRGNFPPRFSGRQFPNYSSELNVNALELEDSALYLCASSFRGRGTDTQYFGPGTRLTVL.